Listed below are T cell receptor beta chains from one sample, sequenced in a study of regulatory T cells in long-lasting Graves disease. TCRdb recomputed calls from the multiplex PCR reads with MiXCR, one row per CDR3 protein. The sample has about 530,000 distinct CDR3 sequences, around 15% seen once. The sample also formed part of further work on T cells in Graves' hyperthyroidism and ophthalmopathy.

The sequencing here drew on peripheral blood mononuclear cells (PBMCs), taken at new diagnosis, from a patient treated with antithyroid drugs. These receptors all come from a woman aged 35-60 years with Graves disease. Each CDR3 is given with its conserved first and last residue. A D gene is named only where the DNA matches it firmly. Size tells how often a clone was seen (once, few, many) or the class of an expanded clone, and some rows leave it out.

j_gene	abundance	len	v_gene	d_gene	CDR3nt	CDR3aa
TRBJ1-2	many	12	TRBV20-1	-	TGCAGTGCTAGTGCAAACAACTATGGCTACACCTTC	CSASANNYGYTF
TRBJ2-3	-	15	TRBV19	TRBD2	TGTGCCAGTACCGGGAGGGGATCGAGCACAGATACGCAGTATTTT	CASTGRGSSTDTQYF
TRBJ1-1	many	16	TRBV4-1	-	TGCGCCAGCAGCCAAGAAGGGTGGGGGCGGGATACTGAAGCTTTCTTT	CASSQEGWGRDTEAFF
TRBJ2-5	-	16	TRBV12-3/TRBV12-4	-	TGTGCCAGCAGTTTATTGGAGTCGCCCCGGCCCGTGACCCAGTACTTC	CASSLLESPRPVTQYF
TRBJ1-2	many	13	TRBV12-3/TRBV12-4	-	TGTGCCAGCAGCACGCAGGCGCTCTATGGCTACACCTTC	CASSTQALYGYTF
TRBJ2-1	many	11	TRBV6-1	-	TGTGCCAGCACCTCTTATAATGAGCAGTTCTTC	CASTSYNEQFF
TRBJ1-5	-	13	TRBV20-1	-	TGCAGTGCTAGATTGGACAGCAATCAGCCCCAGCATTTT	CSARLDSNQPQHF
TRBJ2-5	many	15	TRBV5-8	TRBD1	TGTGCCAGCAGCACAAAGGGACAGGGCCTCGAGACCCAGTACTTC	CASSTKGQGLETQYF
TRBJ2-3	few	14	TRBV4-1	-	TGCGCCAGCAGCCAAGGTGCCCGAGGAGATACGCAGTATTTT	CASSQGARGDTQYF
TRBJ1-2	few	15	TRBV6-2/TRBV6-3	-	TGTGCCAGCAGTTACACCCTCGACGCATTCTATGGCTACACCTTC	CASSYTLDAFYGYTF
TRBJ2-3	many	11	TRBV7-2	-	TGTGCCAGCAGCACCGGGAATACGCAGTATTTT	CASSTGNTQYF
TRBJ1-6	-	14	TRBV5-6	-	TGTGCCAGCAGCTTGGCAGGACGAGATTCACCCCTCCACTTT	CASSLAGRDSPLHF
TRBJ1-3	few	12	TRBV3-1	-	TGTGCCAGCAGCCAAGTAAGGGACGCCATATATTTT	CASSQVRDAIYF
TRBJ2-1	few	15	TRBV28	TRBD2	TGTGCCAGCAGTTTGGCGGGGGACTTCTACAATGAGCAGTCCTTC	CASSLAGDFYNEQSF